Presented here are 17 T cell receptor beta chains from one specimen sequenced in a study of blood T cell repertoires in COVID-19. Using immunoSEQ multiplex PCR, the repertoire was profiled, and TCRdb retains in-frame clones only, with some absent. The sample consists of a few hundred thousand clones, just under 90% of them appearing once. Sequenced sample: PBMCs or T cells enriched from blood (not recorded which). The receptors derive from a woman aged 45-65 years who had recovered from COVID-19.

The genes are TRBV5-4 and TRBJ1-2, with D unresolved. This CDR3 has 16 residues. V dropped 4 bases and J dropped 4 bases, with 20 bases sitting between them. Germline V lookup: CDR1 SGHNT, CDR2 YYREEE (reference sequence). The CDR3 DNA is TGTGCCAGCAGCCTCCCTTTCGATATAGCCGCCTATGGCTACACCTTC. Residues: CASSLPFDIAAYGYTF. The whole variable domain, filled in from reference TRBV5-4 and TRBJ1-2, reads ETGVTQSPTHLIKTRGQQVTLRCSSQSGHNTVSWYQQALGQGPQFIFQYYREEENGRGNFPPRFSGLQFPNYSSELNVNALELDDSALYLCASSLPFDIAAYGYTFGSGTRLTVV.

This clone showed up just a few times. CDR3 residues: CATSRAGTSYNEQFF. In nucleotides, the CDR3 is TGTGCCACCAGCAGAGCGGGGACTTCCTACAATGAGCAGTTCTTC. The V and J genes are TRBV15 and TRBJ2-1; D perhaps matches TRBD2 (6 bases). CDR3 length: 15 residues. The germline V gene has CDR1 LNHNV and CDR2 YYDKDF (reference sequence). The V gene lost 1 base and the J gene lost 1 base, with 8 bases spanning the gap.

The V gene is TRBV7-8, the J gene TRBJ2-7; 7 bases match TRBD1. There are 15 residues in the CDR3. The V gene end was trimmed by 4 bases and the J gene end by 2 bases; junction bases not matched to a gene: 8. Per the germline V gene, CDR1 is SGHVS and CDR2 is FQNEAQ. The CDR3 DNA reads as TGTGCCAGCAGCTCCTACAGGGGCTCCCCCTACGAGCAGTACTTC. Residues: CASSSYRGSPYEQYF. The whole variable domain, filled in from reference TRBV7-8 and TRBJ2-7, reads GAGVSQSPRYKVAKRGQDVALRCDPISGHVSLFWYQQALGQGPEFLTYFQNEAQLDKSGLPSDRFFAERPEGSVSTLKIQRTQQEDSAVYLCASSSYRGSPYEQYFGPGTRLTVT.

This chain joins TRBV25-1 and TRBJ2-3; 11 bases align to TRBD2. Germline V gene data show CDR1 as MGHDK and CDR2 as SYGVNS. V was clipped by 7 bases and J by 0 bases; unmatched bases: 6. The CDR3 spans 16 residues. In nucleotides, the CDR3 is TGTGCCAGCATGGCTAGCGGGGGGCCTAGCACAGATACGCAGTATTTT. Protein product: CASMASGGPSTDTQYF.

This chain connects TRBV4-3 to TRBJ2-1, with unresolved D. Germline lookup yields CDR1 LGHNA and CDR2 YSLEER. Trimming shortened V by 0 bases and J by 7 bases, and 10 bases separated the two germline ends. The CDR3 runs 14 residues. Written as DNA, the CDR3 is TGCGCCAGCAGCCAAGATCCCTGGGCTAATGAGCAGTTCTTC. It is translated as CASSQDPWANEQFF.

CDR3 loop: CASSFGGPRVYEQYF. The CDR3 nucleotides read TGTGCCAGCAGCTTCGGAGGTCCTCGGGTATACGAGCAGTACTTC. V is TRBV11-2 and J is TRBJ2-7; a weak D match, TRBD2 (5 bases). Trimming removed 3 bases at V and 4 bases at J, with 16 bases between. Germline V gene lookup returns CDR1 SGHAT and CDR2 FQNNGV. This CDR3 is 15 amino acids long.

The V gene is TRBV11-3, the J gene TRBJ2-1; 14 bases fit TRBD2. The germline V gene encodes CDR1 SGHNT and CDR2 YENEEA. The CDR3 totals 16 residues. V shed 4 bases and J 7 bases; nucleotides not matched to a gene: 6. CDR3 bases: TGTGCCAGCAGCTCTGGGACTAGCGGGGGTGGTAATGAGCAGTTCTTC. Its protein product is CASSSGTSGGGNEQFF. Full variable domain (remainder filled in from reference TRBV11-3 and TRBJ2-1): EAGVVQSPRYKIIEKKQPVAFWCNPISGHNTLYWYLQNLGQGPELLIRYENEEAVDDSQLPKDRFSAERLKGVDSTLKIQPAELGDSAVYLCASSSGTSGGGNEQFFGPGTRLTVL.

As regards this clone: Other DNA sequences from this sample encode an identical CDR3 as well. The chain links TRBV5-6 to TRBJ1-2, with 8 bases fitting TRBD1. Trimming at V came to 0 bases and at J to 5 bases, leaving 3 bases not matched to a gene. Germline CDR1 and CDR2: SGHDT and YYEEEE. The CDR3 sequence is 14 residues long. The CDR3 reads CASSLGTGGYGYTF. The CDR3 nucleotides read TGTGCCAGCAGCTTGGGCACAGGGGGGTATGGCTACACCTTC.

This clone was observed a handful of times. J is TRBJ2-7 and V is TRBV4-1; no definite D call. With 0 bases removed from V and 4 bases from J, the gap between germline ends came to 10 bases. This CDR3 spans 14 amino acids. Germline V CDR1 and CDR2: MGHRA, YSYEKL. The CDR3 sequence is CASSQDRGDYEQYF. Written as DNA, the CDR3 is TGCGCCAGCAGCCAAGACAGAGGTGATTACGAGCAGTACTTC.

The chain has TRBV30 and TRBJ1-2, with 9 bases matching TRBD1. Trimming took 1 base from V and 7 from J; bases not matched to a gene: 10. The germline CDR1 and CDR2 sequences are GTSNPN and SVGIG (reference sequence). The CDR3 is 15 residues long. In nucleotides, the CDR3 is TGTGCCTGGAGTGCAAGGGACAGGGTTACTGGTGGCTACACCTTC. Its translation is CAWSARDRVTGGYTF. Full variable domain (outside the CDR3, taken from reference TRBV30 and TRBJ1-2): SQTIHQWPATLVQPVGSPLSLECTVEGTSNPNLYWYRQAAGRGLQLLFYSVGIGQISSEVPQNLSASRPQDRQFILSSKKLLLSDSGFYLCAWSARDRVTGGYTFGSGTRLTVV.

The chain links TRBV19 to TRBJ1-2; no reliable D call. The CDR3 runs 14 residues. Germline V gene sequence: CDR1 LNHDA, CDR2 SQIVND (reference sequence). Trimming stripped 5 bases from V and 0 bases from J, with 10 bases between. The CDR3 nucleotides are TGTGCCAGTAGTCCAGGAAATACTAACTATGGCTACACCTTC. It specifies CASSPGNTNYGYTF.

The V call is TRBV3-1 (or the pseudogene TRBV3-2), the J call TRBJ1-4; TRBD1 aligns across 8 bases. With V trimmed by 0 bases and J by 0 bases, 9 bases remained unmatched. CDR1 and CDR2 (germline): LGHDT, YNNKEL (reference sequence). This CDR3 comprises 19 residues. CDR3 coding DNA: TGTGCCAGCAGCCAAGACAGGACAGGGCCCTTTGCAACTAATGAAAAACTGTTTTTT. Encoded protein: CASSQDRTGPFATNEKLFF.

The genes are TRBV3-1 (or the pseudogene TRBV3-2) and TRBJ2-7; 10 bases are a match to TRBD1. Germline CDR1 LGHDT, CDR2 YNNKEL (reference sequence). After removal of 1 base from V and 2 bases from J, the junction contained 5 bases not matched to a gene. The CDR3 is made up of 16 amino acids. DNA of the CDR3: TGTGCCAGCAGCCAAGGGTACGGGACAGGGGCCTACGAGCAGTACTTC. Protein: CASSQGYGTGAYEQYF.

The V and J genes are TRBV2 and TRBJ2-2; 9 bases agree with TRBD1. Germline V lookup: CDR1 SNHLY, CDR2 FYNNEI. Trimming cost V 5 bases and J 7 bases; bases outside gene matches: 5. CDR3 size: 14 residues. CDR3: CASSTQGASGELFF. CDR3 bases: TGTGCCAGCAGTACACAGGGGGCGAGCGGGGAGCTGTTTTTT.

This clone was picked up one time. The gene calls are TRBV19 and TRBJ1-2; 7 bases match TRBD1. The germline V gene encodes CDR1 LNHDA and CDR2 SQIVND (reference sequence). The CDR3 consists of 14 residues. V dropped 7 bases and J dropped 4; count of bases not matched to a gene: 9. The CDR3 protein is CASTLGQNLYGYTF. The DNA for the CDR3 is TGTGCCAGTACCTTGGGACAGAACCTCTATGGCTACACCTTC.

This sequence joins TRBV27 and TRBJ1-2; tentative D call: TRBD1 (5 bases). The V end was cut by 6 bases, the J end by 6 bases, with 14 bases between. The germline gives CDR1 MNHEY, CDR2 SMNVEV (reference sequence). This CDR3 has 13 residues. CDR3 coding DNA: TGTGCCAGCAGCCCGGGGGGGAATGATGGCTACACCTTC. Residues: CASSPGGNDGYTF.

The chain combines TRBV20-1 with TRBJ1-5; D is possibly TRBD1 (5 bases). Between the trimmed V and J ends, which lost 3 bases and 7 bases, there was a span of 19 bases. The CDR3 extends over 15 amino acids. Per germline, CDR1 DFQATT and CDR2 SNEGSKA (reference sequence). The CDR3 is CSASSGGQGGQPQHF. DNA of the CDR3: TGCAGTGCTAGTAGTGGTGGTCAGGGAGGGCAGCCCCAGCATTTT.